This T cell receptor beta chain was recorded in a study of cytomegalovirus exposure and HLA in healthy donors. Whole-study findings and limits: From TCR beta sequences, most subjects' HLA-A and HLA-B alleles were reportedly predicted accurately. Fewer N-insertions (relative to the approximately 670-donor mean) were reportedly seen in an Asian-associated ancestry cluster in a later analysis. Being productive about 87% or about 30% of the time was typical of most TCR beta V segments in an earlier analysis.

Vbeta (60) and Jbeta (13) primers were used in the PCR. The assay was immunoSEQ multiplex PCR, and TCRdb's table has in-frame clones only and misses some. The data hold some 270,000 clones, with under 90% observed a single time. Of note for this clone: The antigen is not known.

What was sequenced was PBMCs. This sequence was found in a girl under 10 years old in good health and CMV-seronegative.

CDR3: CASSLRLAGDIADTQYF. The CDR3 bases are TGTGCCAGCAGCTTAAGACTAGCGGGGGACATCGCAGATACGCAGTATTTT. The chain carries TRBV7-8 and TRBJ2-3; 12 nucleotides agree with TRBD2. This CDR3 spans 17 amino acids. Germline CDR1 SGHVS, CDR2 FQNEAQ. With 2 bases clipped from V and 4 bases from J, the junction kept 7 bases outside the gene matches.